Listed here is a single TCR beta chain. Antigen unknown. Every immunoSEQ plate was one replicate of a subset's evenly spread DNA. This table comes from immunoSEQ multiplex PCR, and its TCRdb copy is limited to in-frame clones, with some not included. The repertoire holds hundreds of thousands of clones, with 90% to 96% as singletons. These data are taken from a study of shared clonotypes between healthy human individuals. The overall study: Donor ages ranged 18 to 49 years: a couple of women, a few men. The study used three CD4 naive, three CD4 memory, two CD8 naive and one CD8 memory plate per donor. The study's findings and limits: Estimated clonotype richness was generally higher in naive than memory subsets.

This CDR3 comprises 16 residues. The germline CDR1 and CDR2 sequences are GTSNPN and SVGIG (reference sequence). Trimming took 1 base from V and 1 from J; bases not matched to a gene: 6. The clonotype comes from a woman under 40 in good health. What was sequenced was naive CD4+ T cells sorted from blood. Subset indicated: CD45RA+ positively selected. The chain links TRBV30 to TRBJ2-1, with 8 bases matching TRBD2. CDR3 sequence: CAWSATSARSYNEQFF. In nucleotides, the CDR3 is TGTGCCTGGAGTGCGACTAGCGCGCGTTCCTACAATGAGCAGTTCTTC.